Shown below are 14 T cell receptor beta chains from a single sample sequenced in a study of cytomegalovirus exposure and HLA in healthy donors. PCR involved 60 Vbeta and 13 Jbeta primers. TCRdb keeps only in-frame clones here, not all; method: immunoSEQ multiplex PCR. In total, the table holds around 140,000 clones. Specimen: PBMCs. These receptors came from a middle-aged woman in good health and CMV-seropositive.

The chain has TRBV15 and TRBJ1-2; TRBD1 matches 8 bases. The V gene end was trimmed by 3 bases and the J gene end by 7 bases; junction bases not matched to a gene: 13. Per germline, CDR1 LNHNV and CDR2 YYDKDF (reference sequence). The CDR3 totals 16 residues. The CDR3 here is CATSRTRGPGSGGYTF. The CDR3 DNA sequence: TGTGCCACCAGCAGGACCAGGGGGCCCGGCTCCGGTGGCTACACCTTC.

This CDR3 is CARSAYRESPPLDYGYTF. The CDR3 DNA sequence: TGTGCCAGAAGCGCCTACAGGGAAAGCCCCCCTCTAGACTATGGCTACACCTTC. The rearrangement uses TRBV5-3 and TRBJ1-2, with a weak D call TRBD1 (6 bases). TRBV5-3 is assigned to the ORF class and has an uncertain function. The CDR3 covers 18 residues. V was cut by 4 bases and J by 3 bases, with 25 bases left in between.

The chain carries TRBV4-1 and TRBJ1-1; 7 nucleotides align to TRBD1. CDR3 length: 15 residues. Per the germline V gene, CDR1 is MGHRA and CDR2 is YSYEKL. With 2 bases clipped from V and 3 bases from J, the junction kept 6 bases outside the gene matches. The CDR3 spells CASSQKPGQYTEAFF. As DNA, the CDR3 is TGCGCCAGCAGCCAAAAACCGGGACAGTACACTGAAGCTTTCTTT.

The chain has TRBV6-5 and TRBJ2-3; D is perhaps TRBD2 (6 bases). Germline CDR1 and CDR2: MNHEY and SVGAGI. CDR3 size: 14 residues. Deletions cut 6 bases from V and 2 bases from J, with 12 bases between. The chain's CDR3 is CASRSGTHTDTQYF. The CDR3 nucleotides read TGTGCCAGCAGATCCGGGACTCACACAGATACGCAGTATTTT.

The chain links TRBV11-1 to TRBJ2-3, with TRBD2 identical over 13 bases. The trim removed 6 bases at V and 6 bases at J, leaving 12 bases unmatched. Germline lookup yields CDR1 SGHAT and CDR2 FQDESV (reference sequence). The CDR3 has 17 amino acids. CDR3 DNA: TGTGCCAGCAGGACCGGGACTAGCGGGATCTGGGGGGATACGCAGTATTTT. This codes for CASRTGTSGIWGDTQYF.

Notes on this clone: An end of the junction differs from the germline gene, which may be a read error. V and J are TRBV6-7 and TRBJ1-1, with D unclear. TRBV6-7 is placed among ORFs of uncertain function. This CDR3 region has 15 residues. The CDR3 nucleotides are TGTGTCAGCACCCCGCTGGAGGGAATGAACACTGAAGCTTTCTTT. Protein sequence: CVSTPLEGMNTEAFF.

The chain joins TRBV4-2 to TRBJ2-3, with 9 nucleotides matching TRBD2. With 0 bases clipped from V and 3 bases from J, the junction kept 10 bases outside the gene matches. The CDR3 has 18 residues. The germline V gene encodes CDR1 LGHNA and CDR2 YNFKEQ. Written as DNA, the CDR3 is TGTGCCAGCAGCCAAGAGTGGGTAGCGGGAGATGGTACAGATACGCAGTATTTT. This sequence encodes CASSQEWVAGDGTDTQYF.

The chain joins TRBV6-6 to TRBJ1-2; 7 bases line up with TRBD1. From germline, CDR1 is MNHNY and CDR2 SVGAGI (reference sequence). The CDR3 runs to 13 residues. V trimming: 6 bases; J trimming: 3 bases; junction bases outside the gene matches: 4. CDR3 sequence reads: CASRRDRHYGYTF. The CDR3 nucleotides are TGTGCCAGCAGACGGGACAGACACTATGGCTACACCTTC.

The rearrangement links TRBV10-3 to TRBJ1-2; 9 nucleotides line up with TRBD1. The junction had 4 bases not matched to a gene; V was cut back by 6 bases and J by 8 bases. CDR1 is ENHRY and CDR2 is SYGVKD in the germline V gene. The CDR3 covers 12 residues. The CDR3 nucleotides are TGTGCCATCAGGAGACAGGGGGAAGGCTACACCTTC. It translates to CAIRRQGEGYTF.

The V and J genes are TRBV29-1 and TRBJ2-2, with TRBD1 matching 10 bases. There are 16 residues in the CDR3. V lost 0 bases and J lost 4; bases outside the gene matches: 5. Germline V gene data show CDR1 as SQVTM and CDR2 as ANQGSEA. The CDR3 region is CSVEDLGTGVTGELFF. The CDR3 DNA sequence: TGCAGCGTTGAAGATCTTGGGACAGGGGTCACCGGGGAGCTGTTTTTT.

The chain joins TRBV5-6 to TRBJ2-7; TRBD2 might be the D (6 bases). Between the trimmed V and J ends, which lost 4 bases and 2 bases, there was a span of 10 bases. Germline V gene lookup returns CDR1 SGHDT and CDR2 YYEEEE. This CDR3 comprises 13 residues. The CDR3 spells CASSVPGAYEQYF. The DNA for the CDR3 is TGTGCCAGCAGCGTACCGGGAGCCTACGAGCAGTACTTC.

The rearrangement joins TRBV30 to TRBJ1-2; 9 nucleotides align to TRBD1. The CDR3 spans 15 residues. Germline V gene lookup returns CDR1 GTSNPN and CDR2 SVGIG (reference sequence). Trimming took 2 bases from V and 4 from J; bases not matched to a gene: 8. CDR3 coding DNA: TGTGCCTGGAGTTCCGCCGGGACAGGGATCTATGGCTACACCTTC. This codes for CAWSSAGTGIYGYTF.

The genes are TRBV5-1 and TRBJ2-1; 8 bases fit TRBD1. Trimming at V came to 2 bases and at J to 7 bases, leaving 8 bases not matched to a gene. Germline CDR1 is SGHRS and CDR2 is YFSETQ. The CDR3 is 15 amino acids. As DNA, the CDR3 is TGCGCCAGCAGCTTCGGACAGGGATTGATGAATGAGCAGTTCTTC. Translating it yields CASSFGQGLMNEQFF.

The chain couples TRBV5-4 to TRBJ2-7; maybe TRBD2 (5 bases). There are 15 residues in the CDR3. From germline, CDR1 is SGHNT and CDR2 YYREEE (reference sequence). The germline V and J ends were trimmed by 4 bases and 3 bases, with 17 bases remaining between them. CDR3 nucleotide sequence: TGTGCCAGCAGCCCTTCGCCGGGATCTAACTACGAGCAGTACTTC. Amino acids: CASSPSPGSNYEQYF.